Listed here are 3 T cell receptor beta chains from one sample, sequenced in a study of regulatory T cells in long-lasting Graves disease. Time point denoted: newly diagnosed GD, antithyroid drugs for less than 3 months. There was RNA extracted from PBMCs, and the TCR library was made from it. Relying on iRepertoire HTBI primers and Arm-PCR of CDR3 regions, the team built TCR beta libraries. Using its own MiXCR run on the multiplex PCR reads, TCRdb lists one record per CDR3 protein. The sample consists of around 500,000 distinct CDR3 sequences, about 11% of them appearing once. These records were also assigned to another study, of T cells in Graves' hyperthyroidism and ophthalmopathy.

The sequences come from peripheral blood mononuclear cells (PBMCs), collected at new diagnosis, from a patient treated with antithyroid drugs. The receptor set was obtained from a woman in her twenties or thirties with Graves disease.

The genes are TRBV19 and TRBJ2-1; the match to TRBD2 covers 9 bases. The CDR3 has 16 amino acids. Germline assignment: CDR1 LNHDA and CDR2 SQIVND (reference sequence). V was pared by 1 base and J by 7 bases, with 8 bases of the junction left unmatched. The CDR3 DNA reads as TGTGCCAGTAGTATAGCCGGGACTAGCTTTAGTAATGAGCAGTTCTTC. Encoded protein: CASSIAGTSFSNEQFF. Full variable domain (rest looked up from reference TRBV19 and TRBJ2-1): DGGITQSPKYLFRKEGQNVTLSCEQNLNHDAMYWYRQDPGQGLRLIYYSQIVNDFQKGDIAEGYSVSREKKESFPLTVTSAQKNPTAFYLCASSIAGTSFSNEQFFGPGTRLTVL.

This clonotype was counted at least ten times. This chain links TRBV12-3 or TRBV12-4 with TRBJ2-7; tentatively, D is TRBD1 (5 bases). Trimming stripped 5 bases from V and 6 bases from J, with 11 bases between. The CDR3 contains 12 residues. The CDR3 loop is CASSTTEGEQYF. Here the CDR3 DNA reads TGTGCCAGCAGTACGACAGAAGGCGAGCAGTACTTC.

This clonotype appeared many times. At one end, the junction sequence differs from germline, possibly due to a read error. The chain combines TRBV5-5 with TRBJ2-3; possibly TRBD1 for D (6 bases). The CDR3 has 15 amino acids. Germline CDR1 reads SGHKS; CDR2 reads YYEKEE (reference sequence). In DNA form, the CDR3 reads TGCGCCAGCGGAACGACAGGCAGAAGCACAGATACGCAGTATTTT. Translated, it gives CASGTTGRSTDTQYF.